These T cell receptor beta chains were read from a single sample in a study of blood T cell repertoires in COVID-19. Clones were sequenced by immunoSEQ multiplex PCR, and TCRdb holds only the in-frame ones, with some missing. Of tens of thousands of clones in the sample, 70% to 90% are singletons; the top ten hold over 8%. What was sequenced was peripheral blood. These receptor sequences come from a man in his sixties in a cohort sampled during active COVID-19. Both conserved end residues are part of each CDR3. A D gene is named only where the DNA matches it firmly. The size entry is marked missing in some rows and otherwise reads once, few, many or a size class.

TRBV30	NA	TRBJ2-6	NA	TGTGCCTGGAAGAGCTCTGGGGCCAACGTCCTGACTTTC	CAWKSSGANVLTF
TRBV5-6	NA	TRBJ1-1	TRBD1	TGTGCCAGCAGCGGACAGGGAATGAACACTGAAGCTTTCTTT	CASSGQGMNTEAFF
TRBV27	once	TRBJ2-5	TRBD1	TGTGCCAGCAGCGAAGGGGACAGAACCTACCAAGAGACCCAGTACTTC	CASSEGDRTYQETQYF
TRBV6-5	NA	TRBJ2-7	NA	TGTGCCAGCAGTTATAAGGGCAGGGGCGCTTCCGAGCAGTACTTC	CASSYKGRGASEQYF
TRBV7-8	once	TRBJ2-7	TRBD2	TGTGCCAGCAGCTCCGACGGGGGGGGCTACCCCTCCTACGAGCAGTACTTC	CASSSDGGGYPSYEQYF
TRBV28	NA	TRBJ2-3	TRBD2	TGTGCCAGCAGTTCACTAGCGGGGGCCGACACAGATACGCAGTATTTT	CASSSLAGADTDTQYF
TRBV11-3	NA	TRBJ2-3	NA	TGTGCCAGCAGCTTAGGCCAGGGGTCGGCAGATACGCAGTATTTT	CASSLGQGSADTQYF
TRBV3-1/TRBV3-2	NA	TRBJ1-5	TRBD1	TGTGCCAGCAGCCAAGCAGCGACAGGGGTAAGTCAGCCCCAGCATTTT	CASSQAATGVSQPQHF
TRBV28	NA	TRBJ2-3	TRBD2	TGTGCCAGCAGTTTCGCGGGGGGAGATACGCAGTATTTT	CASSFAGGDTQYF
TRBV11-1	NA	TRBJ1-2	NA	TGTGCCAGCAGCTTAGGTCCGCGGGACTATGGCTACACCTTC	CASSLGPRDYGYTF
TRBV7-3	NA	TRBJ1-5	NA	TGTGCCAGCAGCCAAATGGGGGCTGGCAATCAGCCCCAGCATTTT	CASSQMGAGNQPQHF
TRBV28	NA	TRBJ2-1	NA	TGTGCCAGCAGCAGGGCCCGCAATGAGCAGTTCTTC	CASSRARNEQFF
TRBV4-1	NA	TRBJ2-2	NA	TGCGCCAGCAGCCAAGTCCCGTTAACTAGTCCCGGGGAGCTGTTTTTT	CASSQVPLTSPGELFF
TRBV7-9	NA	TRBJ1-1	NA	TGTGCCAGCAGCTTCCCGGGGGGAGACACTGAAGCTTTCTTT	CASSFPGGDTEAFF
TRBV6-4	NA	TRBJ2-5	NA	TGTGCCAGCAGTGCCCTCCCGGGCGGGACCCAAGAGACCCAGTACTTC	CASSALPGGTQETQYF
TRBV18	NA	TRBJ1-2	TRBD1	TGTGCCAGCTCACCACGGGACAGTCTTAACTATGGCTACACCTTC	CASSPRDSLNYGYTF
TRBV6-5	NA	TRBJ2-1	TRBD1	TGTGCCAGCAGTCTTGACAGGGCAGACAATGAGCAGTTCTTC	CASSLDRADNEQFF
TRBV7-2	NA	TRBJ2-1	NA	TGTGCCAGCAGCTTAGATATCAGCTCCTACAATGAGCAGTTCTTC	CASSLDISSYNEQFF
TRBV19	once	TRBJ1-2	TRBD1	TGTGCCAGTAGTCCTAGACAGGGCGATACCTATGGCTACACCTTC	CASSPRQGDTYGYTF
TRBV7-6	few	TRBJ2-5	NA	TGTGCCAGCAGCGCAAGCAGGGTTCAAGAGACCCAGTACTTC	CASSASRVQETQYF
TRBV10-2	NA	TRBJ1-2	TRBD1	TGCGCCAGCAGTGAAGACAGGGCAGGGGAAAATGGCTACACCTTC	CASSEDRAGENGYTF
TRBV7-2	NA	TRBJ2-1	TRBD2	TGTGCCAGCAGATTTAGCGGGAGGCCTGATGAGCAGTTCTTC	CASRFSGRPDEQFF
TRBV27	NA	TRBJ2-4	NA	TGTGCCAGCAGCCACCCCACCCCATTCTCGGGGGCCAAAAACATTCAGTACTTC	CASSHPTPFSGAKNIQYF
TRBV14	NA	TRBJ2-1	TRBD1	TGTGCCAGCAGCCAAATCCGGGACAGCCTTTACAATGAGCAGTTCTTC	CASSQIRDSLYNEQFF
TRBV7-6	NA	TRBJ1-5	NA	TGTGCCAGCAGCTTAGTTTACCGCCGTCCCGGGCCCCAGCATTTT	CASSLVYRRPGPQHF
TRBV30	NA	TRBJ2-5	NA	TGTGCCTGTCGGGGGGCCCCCGGGGAGACCCAGTACTTC	CACRGAPGETQYF
TRBV9	NA	TRBJ1-2	TRBD1	TGTGCCAGCAGCGTTAGTAACAGGGGCGCGGAAGGCTACACCTTC	CASSVSNRGAEGYTF
TRBV6-1	once	TRBJ2-3	NA	TGTGCCAGCAGTGAAGCGAGTGGGGCACGCGAGTATTTT	CASSEASGAREYF
TRBV19	few	TRBJ1-6	TRBD1	TGTGCCAGTAGTACGGGACAGAATAATTCACCCCTCCACTTT	CASSTGQNNSPLHF
TRBV5-6	NA	TRBJ1-2	NA	TGTGCCAGCAGCTTCAGGGACAACCGGAACTATGGCTACACCTTC	CASSFRDNRNYGYTF
TRBV5-6	NA	TRBJ1-1	NA	TGTGCCAGCAGCCGCAGGGGAGAGGCTTTCTTT	CASSRRGEAFF
TRBV25-1	NA	TRBJ2-2	TRBD1	TGTGCCAGCAGCCACTCCGGGACAGGGGCCCCCGGGGAGCTGTTTTTT	CASSHSGTGAPGELFF
TRBV6-4	NA	TRBJ2-1	NA	TGTGCCAGCAGTGAGGAGGGGGGGACCAGCCATGAGCAGTTCTTC	CASSEEGGTSHEQFF
TRBV5-1	NA	TRBJ1-5	NA	TGCGCCAGCAGAAGCGGTGACAATCAGCCCCAGCATTTT	CASRSGDNQPQHF
TRBV28	NA	TRBJ2-5	NA	TGTGCCAGCAGTAATTTATTAAGGGGACTGATTCAAGAGACCCAGTACTTC	CASSNLLRGLIQETQYF
TRBV30	NA	TRBJ1-2	NA	TGTGCCTGGAGTGAGCTCTATGGCTACACCTTC	CAWSELYGYTF
TRBV15	NA	TRBJ2-1	TRBD2	TGTGCCACTTCAGCGGGAGTTGCCAATGAGCAGTTCTTC	CATSAGVANEQFF
TRBV28	NA	TRBJ1-1	NA	TGTGCCAGCAGACGCCGGACAATGGGGACTGAAGCTTTCTTT	CASRRRTMGTEAFF
TRBV24-1	once	TRBJ2-2	NA	TGTGCCACCAGACCCAACCGGGACAACCCACAGGAGCTGTTTTTT	CATRPNRDNPQELFF
TRBV11-2	few	TRBJ2-3	NA	TGTGCCAGCAGCTTAGATGCGGTCGGGACAGATACGCAGTATTTT	CASSLDAVGTDTQYF
TRBV7-6	NA	TRBJ1-1	NA	TGTGCCAGCAGCTTAGACCGAACAGCTGGCACTGAAGCTTTCTTT	CASSLDRTAGTEAFF
TRBV6-5	NA	TRBJ1-5	NA	TGTGCCAGCAGTTCGTTACAGGGAGCGAATCAGCCCCAGCATTTT	CASSSLQGANQPQHF
TRBV11-3	NA	TRBJ2-1	NA	TGTGCCAGCAGCTTGGAGGCCCTGGGCTACAATGAGCAGTTCTTC	CASSLEALGYNEQFF
TRBV11-2	NA	TRBJ2-5	TRBD2	TGTGCCAGCAGCTTATCGGGGGGAGGGGTCAGTGAGACCCAGTACTTC	CASSLSGGGVSETQYF
TRBV7-9	NA	TRBJ1-2	NA	TGTGCCAGCAGCTCTCCAGGGGACTATGGCTACACCTTC	CASSSPGDYGYTF
TRBV11-3	NA	TRBJ2-7	TRBD2	TGTGCCAGCAGCTTAGCCTTAGCGGGACACGAGCAGTACTTC	CASSLALAGHEQYF
TRBV7-7	NA	TRBJ2-5	NA	TGTGCCAGCAGTGGTTCAGGGGCAGGAGAGACCCAGTACTTC	CASSGSGAGETQYF
TRBV4-1	few	TRBJ2-3	TRBD2	TGCGCCAGCAGCCAGCCCCCGATGGCTAGCGGGAGACCTAGCACAGATACGCAGTATTTT	CASSQPPMASGRPSTDTQYF
TRBV7-9	NA	TRBJ2-3	NA	TGTGCCAGCAGGCCCCGACTGGGCACAGATACGCAGTATTTT	CASRPRLGTDTQYF
TRBV4-2	NA	TRBJ2-7	TRBD2	TGTGCCAGCAGTCACCAGCGGGAGGCGGCCTACGAGCAGTACTTC	CASSHQREAAYEQYF
TRBV15	NA	TRBJ1-5	NA	TGTGCCACCAGCAGAGCCAGACAGAATTCCCAGCCCCAGCATTTT	CATSRARQNSQPQHF
TRBV5-1	NA	TRBJ2-1	TRBD1	TGCGCCAGCAGCTCCTCCGGGACAGTGGGGGTCTACAATGAGCAGTTCTTC	CASSSSGTVGVYNEQFF
TRBV4-1	NA	TRBJ1-1	NA	TGCGCCAGCAGCCAAGATCCTCTGTTCACTGAAGCTTTCTTT	CASSQDPLFTEAFF
TRBV5-1	NA	TRBJ2-2	NA	TGCGCCAGCAGCCCGGCGGGTTTCAACACCGGGGAGCTGTTTTTT	CASSPAGFNTGELFF
TRBV5-1	NA	TRBJ2-1	NA	TGCGCCAGCAGCCCCCAAGGGGGATCCTACAATGAGCAGTTCTTC	CASSPQGGSYNEQFF
TRBV7-9	NA	TRBJ1-6	TRBD1	TGTGCCAGCAGCCCAGAGACAGGGATTAATTCACCCCTCCACTTT	CASSPETGINSPLHF
TRBV4-2	many	TRBJ2-7	NA	TGTGCCAGCAGCCAAGCTCTTTACAGGAGTGCTCCTACGAGGCAGTACTTC	CASSQALYRSAPTRQYF
TRBV12-3/TRBV12-4	NA	TRBJ1-5	NA	TGTGCCAGCCAGTTGCGAGGCCCCCAGCATTTT	CASQLRGPQHF
TRBV19	NA	TRBJ1-5	TRBD1	TGTGCCAGTAGTCCCTTTCGAGACAGGGGTGGCCAGCCCCAGCATTTT	CASSPFRDRGGQPQHF
TRBV5-1	NA	TRBJ2-7	TRBD1	TGCGCCAGCAGTCGCACAGGGGCTGGGGAGCAGTACTTC	CASSRTGAGEQYF